Here is one TCR beta chain with its context. The antigen remains unidentified. V lost 1 base to trimming and J lost 5 bases, with 10 bases between them. CDR1 and CDR2 (germline): SGDLS, YYNGEE. The CDR3 is 14 amino acids. 60 Vbeta and 13 Jbeta primers were used in PCR. This table comes from immunoSEQ multiplex PCR, and its TCRdb copy is limited to in-frame clones, with some not included. The sample lists over 100,000 clones; approximately 70% were seen once. This sample stems from a study of cytomegalovirus exposure and HLA in healthy donors. Notes on the study in general: Diagnosis of cytomegalovirus status made by the classifier reportedly showed high specificity and sensitivity.

V gene TRBV9 combines with J gene TRBJ2-1, with D hard to call. This TCR came from a man aged 25 to 45 in good health and CMV-seropositive. Material: PBMCs. This CDR3 is CASSVRFENNEQFF. CDR3 DNA: TGTGCCAGCAGCGTAAGATTTGAGAACAATGAGCAGTTCTTC.